This TCR beta chain was sequenced during a study of Graves' ophthalmopathy and Graves' hyperthyroidism. Whole-study findings and limits: The majority of expanded thyroid clonotypes above 0.001 frequency also occurred in blood.

RNA transcripts served as template for amplifying TCR beta CDR3 sequences. First-round RT-PCR used HTBI primers; second-round multiplex PCR followed. In TCRdb, the multiplex PCR reads were re-called with MiXCR into one record per CDR3 protein. The sample contains about 620,000 distinct CDR3 sequences, roughly 20% of which appear only once. As regards this clonotype: Its specificity is unknown.

As the starting material, approximately 10 ml of fresh peripheral blood yielded the PBMCs. Germline CDR1 LGHDT, CDR2 YNNKEL (reference sequence). Trimming took off 6 bases at V and 0 bases at J, with 14 bases between the two ends. This CDR3 comprises 15 residues. This chain connects TRBV3-1 to TRBJ1-1; maybe TRBD1 (5 bases). This TCR came from a woman between 18 and 29 years old with stable Graves' hyperthyroidism. Some clones in this sample may be carry-over from other donors' samples. What was sequenced was peripheral blood. CDR3 amino acids: CASRRGGAMNTEAFF. CDR3 sequence (DNA): TGTGCCAGCAGAAGGGGTGGAGCCATGAACACTGAAGCTTTCTTT.